The source of this T cell receptor (beta chain) is a study of cytomegalovirus exposure and HLA in healthy donors. This CDR3 has 16 amino acids. Germline V gene data show CDR1 as SGHRS and CDR2 as YFSETQ. The junction had 9 bases not matched to a gene; V was cut back by 4 bases and J by 2 bases. Primers included in the PCR were 60 Vbeta and 13 Jbeta primers. Per the study methods: Later, an analysis found about 83 million unique TCR beta chains, and about 10 million of these were shared. TCRdb keeps only in-frame clones here, not all; method: immunoSEQ multiplex PCR. Clone size and the V and J calls come from that table; the DNA yielded D and trimming. The sample includes about 130,000 clones, about four fifths seen only once; the top ten take 0.7%. This clone has a single count. The antigen remains unidentified. General observations from the study: Earlier analysis found most TCR beta V segments productive about 87% or about 30% of the time.

This clonotype originated in a man between 18 and 29 years old in good health and CMV-seronegative. The V call is TRBV5-1, the J call TRBJ2-1, with 7 bases fitting TRBD1. Sequencing input: PBMCs. The CDR3 DNA follows: TGCGCCAGCAGCATCGCCCGACAGGGAGCCTACAATGAGCAGTTCTTC. Protein product: CASSIARQGAYNEQFF. The full variable domain, rest sourced from reference TRBV5-1 and TRBJ2-1, is KAGVTQTPRYLIKTRGQQVTLSCSPISGHRSVSWYQQTPGQGLQFLFEYFSETQRNKGNFPGRFSGRQFSNSRSEMNVSTLELGDSALYLCASSIARQGAYNEQFFGPGTRLTVL.